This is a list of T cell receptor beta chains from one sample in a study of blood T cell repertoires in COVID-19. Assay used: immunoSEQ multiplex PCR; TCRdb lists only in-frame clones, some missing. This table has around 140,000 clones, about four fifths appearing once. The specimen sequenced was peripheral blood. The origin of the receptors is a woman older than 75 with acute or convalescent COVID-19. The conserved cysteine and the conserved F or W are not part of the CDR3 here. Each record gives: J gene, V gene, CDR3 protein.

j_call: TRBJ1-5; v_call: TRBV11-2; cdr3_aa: ASSLGGSNNNQPQH
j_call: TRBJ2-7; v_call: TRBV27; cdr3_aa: ASSNRDSSYEQY
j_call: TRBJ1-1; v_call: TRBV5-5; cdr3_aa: ASSPTTLGTGVTEAF
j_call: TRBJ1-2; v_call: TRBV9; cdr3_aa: ASSATPTGGLGGYT
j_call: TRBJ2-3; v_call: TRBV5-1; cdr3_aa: ASSPGRDQVDTQY
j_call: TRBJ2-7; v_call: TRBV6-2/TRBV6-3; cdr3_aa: ASSVDRGGLYEQY
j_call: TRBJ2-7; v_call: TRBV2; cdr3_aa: ASMGTGRYEQY
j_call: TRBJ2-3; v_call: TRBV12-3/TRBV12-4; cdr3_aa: ASRPQGATQY
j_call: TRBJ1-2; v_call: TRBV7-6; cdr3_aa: ASSPGQNYGYT
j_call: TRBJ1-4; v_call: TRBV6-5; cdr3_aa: ASSSRGTNEKLF
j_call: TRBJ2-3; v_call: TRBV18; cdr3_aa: ASSSLPHISGASTDTQY
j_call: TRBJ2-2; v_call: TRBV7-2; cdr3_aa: ASSLRTSGVGGELF
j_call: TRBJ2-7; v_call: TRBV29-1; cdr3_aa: SVVEVSYEQY
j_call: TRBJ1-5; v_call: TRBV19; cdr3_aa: ASSIESGQVAMGNQPQH
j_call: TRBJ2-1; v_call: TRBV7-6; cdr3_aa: ASSYVQGSSYNEQF
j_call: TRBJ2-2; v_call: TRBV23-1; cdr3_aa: ASSCRSARDRPTGELF